This TCR beta chain was identified during a study of blood T cell repertoires in COVID-19. Libraries were prepared by immunoSEQ multiplex PCR; TCRdb keeps only in-frame clonotypes and omits some of them. The data hold approximately 210,000 clones, with under 90% observed a single time. The CDR3 runs 14 residues. Germline values: CDR1 KGHSH, CDR2 LQKENI. The ends lost 5 bases at V and 4 bases at J; junction bases unmatched: 5. The sample taken for sequencing was peripheral blood. The clonotype was recovered from an elderly woman with acute or convalescent COVID-19. The chain links TRBV18 to TRBJ1-5; 7 bases agree with TRBD1. CDR3 amino acids: CASSYGTANQPQHF. Written as DNA, the CDR3 is TGTGCCAGCTCATATGGGACAGCGAATCAGCCCCAGCATTTT.